The rows below give T cell receptor beta chains drawn from one sample of a study of PD-L1 blockade in urothelial cancer. The method was immunoSEQ multiplex PCR; TCRdb's version includes in-frame clones alone and lacks a portion of them. This sample has some 120,000 clones, with 75% to 95% found just once. Sample: PBMCs, taken around atezolizumab (anti-PD-L1) treatment. The receptors derive from a man in his sixties with urothelial cancer. Both conserved end residues are part of each CDR3. Each record gives: J gene, V gene, CDR3 protein.

TRBJ2-1 | TRBV6-1 | CASKIAGGYNEQFF
TRBJ2-2 | TRBV7-2 | CASSLTTGVSGELFF
TRBJ1-1 | TRBV29-1 | CSVEGTGGIDTEAFF
TRBJ2-7 | TRBV29-1 | CSVVVGAGPYEQYF
TRBJ2-2 | TRBV5-4 | CASSLAGVDPGELFF
TRBJ2-1 | TRBV19 | CASRSIAGGNNEQFF
TRBJ2-3 | TRBV5-1 | CASSSGLAGGGTDTQYF
TRBJ2-6 | TRBV10-3 | CAINGDTGAPGANVLTF
TRBJ2-1 | TRBV19 | CASSPGTTLYNEQFF
TRBJ2-3 | TRBV5-1 | CASLAGETDTQYF
TRBJ1-2 | TRBV19 | CASIPAGGSNYGYTF
TRBJ1-3 | TRBV6-5 | CASSYATTGLGNTIYF
TRBJ2-1 | TRBV6-5 | CASSLSYRASNEQFF
TRBJ1-2 | TRBV4-3 | CASSRDGTDAYGYTF
TRBJ2-5 | TRBV2 | CASSPDRVQETQYF
TRBJ1-5 | TRBV27 | CASSLWVGVNQPQHF
TRBJ2-7 | TRBV29-1 | CSVRGRTSGYEQYF